The 21 T cell receptor beta chains in this list originate from one sample, sequenced in a study of cytomegalovirus exposure and HLA in healthy donors. The method was immunoSEQ multiplex PCR; TCRdb's version includes in-frame clones alone and lacks a portion of them. The repertoire consists of 110,000 to 150,000 clones, with about nine tenths occurring once and the leading ten covering less than 7%. The sample was PBMCs. Source of these receptors: a woman in her twenties or thirties in good health and CMV-seropositive.

The chain recombines TRBV28 with TRBJ2-7, with TRBD1 matching 12 bases. In germline, CDR1 is MDHEN, CDR2 SYDVKM. The J segment lost 7 bases and the V segment lost 2 bases, leaving 3 bases of the junction unmatched. The CDR3 totals 14 residues. In DNA, the CDR3 is TGTGCCAGCAGTTTAGGGACAGGGGGCCGTGAGCAGTACTTC. Its protein product is CASSLGTGGREQYF.

This chain uses TRBV6-5 with TRBJ2-7; tentative D call: TRBD1 (7 bases). This CDR3 region has 13 residues. Trimming stripped 10 bases from V and 3 bases from J, with 16 bases between. The germline gives CDR1 MNHEY, CDR2 SVGAGI. Here the CDR3 DNA reads TGTGCCACCACCAGGGGGGACCTCTACGAGCAGTACTTC. Translating it yields CATTRGDLYEQYF.

This clone was counted a single time. This sequence joins TRBV28 and TRBJ2-3; D is perhaps TRBD2 (5 bases). CDR1 is MDHEN, CDR2 SYDVKM, per germline. V lost 2 bases and J 6 bases, leaving 15 bases between the germline ends. The length of the CDR3 is 15 residues. CDR3 amino acids: CASSLGGPQGDTQYF. The CDR3 coding sequence is TGTGCCAGCAGTTTAGGCGGGCCTCAAGGGGATACGCAGTATTTT.

This clone was counted only a few times. The chain couples TRBV5-8 to TRBJ1-6; 9 bases line up with TRBD1. The CDR3 has 16 residues. The germline gives CDR1 SGHTS, CDR2 YDEGEE. J gave up 9 bases and V 1 base, and 8 bases lay outside the gene matches. CDR3 region: CASSLPGQGYSSPLHF. As DNA, the CDR3 is TGTGCCAGCAGCTTGCCGGGACAGGGTTACAGTTCACCCCTCCACTTT.

This clone was detected only once. The gene calls are TRBV5-4 and TRBJ2-1, with 10 bases matching TRBD2. Germline trimming cut 3 bases from V and 2 bases from J; bases unmatched to any gene: 5. Per the germline V gene, CDR1 is SGHNT and CDR2 is YYREEE (reference sequence). CDR3 length equals 16 residues. CDR3 in amino acids: CASSYGLAETYNEQFF. The CDR3 nucleotides are TGTGCCAGCAGCTATGGACTAGCGGAGACCTACAATGAGCAGTTCTTC.

J is TRBJ1-4 and V is TRBV6-5; TRBD1 matches at 8 bases. Germline V gives CDR1 MNHEY, CDR2 SVGAGI. V shed 4 bases and J 1 base; nucleotides not matched to a gene: 5. CDR3 size: 16 residues. The CDR3 spells CASSCGQGGTNEKLFF. CDR3 bases: TGTGCCAGCAGTTGCGGACAGGGTGGAACTAATGAAAAACTGTTTTTT.

V gene TRBV2 combines with J gene TRBJ2-1, with 11 bases fitting TRBD2. J lost 4 bases, V lost 4 bases, and 15 bases had no gene match. The germline V gene has CDR1 SNHLY and CDR2 FYNNEI. The CDR3 has 19 residues. CDR3 protein: CASSVRLAGHQSTYNEQFF. For the CDR3, the DNA is TGTGCCAGCAGTGTAAGACTAGCGGGGCATCAATCGACTTACAATGAGCAGTTCTTC.

V is TRBV11-2 and J is TRBJ2-7, with 7 bases matching TRBD1. The CDR3 totals 14 residues. Per germline, CDR1 SGHAT and CDR2 FQNNGV. The V and J ends lost 1 base and 4 bases, in that order; junction bases with no gene match: 4. CDR3 sequence: CASSLAATGYEQYF. The CDR3 nucleotides read TGTGCCAGCAGCTTAGCCGCGACAGGGTACGAGCAGTACTTC.

This chain uses TRBV5-4 with TRBJ1-2, with D perhaps matching TRBD1 (5 bases). The CDR3 has 13 amino acids. V was cut by 2 bases and J by 8 bases, with 13 bases left in between. CDR1 is SGHNT and CDR2 is YYREEE in the germline V gene (reference sequence). This chain's CDR3 is CASSFPAGNGYTF. The CDR3 DNA follows: TGTGCCAGCAGCTTTCCGGCAGGGAACGGCTACACCTTC.

V gene TRBV4-1 combines with J gene TRBJ2-3; 9 positions agree with TRBD1. Losses at the gene ends were 4 bases for V and 6 bases for J; bases not matched to a gene: 8. CDR3 length: 15 residues. The germline gives CDR1 MGHRA, CDR2 YSYEKL. The CDR3 region has the DNA TGCGCCAGCAGCCTCCGGGACAGGGCAGAGGATACGCAGTATTTT. It encodes CASSLRDRAEDTQYF.

The chain combines TRBV27 with TRBJ2-1, with TRBD2 matching over 12 bases. The CDR3 is made up of 16 amino acids. CDR1 MNHEY and CDR2 SMNVEV come from the germline V gene (reference sequence). The trim removed 6 bases at V and 7 bases at J, leaving 10 bases unmatched. CDR3 sequence reads: CASRRTGTSGLNEQFF. In nucleotides, the CDR3 is TGTGCCAGCAGGCGTACTGGGACTAGCGGGCTTAATGAGCAGTTCTTC.

The J gene is TRBJ1-1, the V gene TRBV5-1; TRBD1 matches 7 bases. Germline V gives CDR1 SGHRS, CDR2 YFSETQ. CDR3 length: 15 residues. V dropped 2 bases and J dropped 0; count of bases not matched to a gene: 4. Here the CDR3 reads CASSLLGQVNTEAFF. The CDR3 nucleotides are TGCGCCAGCAGCTTACTAGGACAGGTGAACACTGAAGCTTTCTTT.

This chain connects TRBV7-9 to TRBJ2-7; no firm D call. CDR3 size: 11 residues. The V gene's germline CDR1 is SEHNR and CDR2 FQNEAQ (reference sequence). Deletions cut 5 bases from V and 6 bases from J, with 8 bases between. DNA of the CDR3: TGTGCCAGCAGCCCCAGGCTCGAGCAGTACTTC. Translation: CASSPRLEQYF.

The chain recombines TRBV2 with TRBJ1-5, with D perhaps matching TRBD1 (5 bases). The CDR3 consists of 17 residues. V was clipped by 5 bases and J by 3 bases, with 20 bases between them. Germline CDR1 and CDR2: SNHLY and FYNNEI. The CDR3 bases are TGTGCCAGCAGTCCATGGGGGACTGCGGGGATCAATCAGCCCCAGCATTTT. Its protein product is CASSPWGTAGINQPQHF.

V gene TRBV18 combines with J gene TRBJ2-7, with D possibly matching TRBD2 (6 bases). The germline V and J ends were trimmed by 3 bases and 0 bases, with 9 bases remaining between them. Germline assignment: CDR1 KGHSH and CDR2 LQKENI. The length of the CDR3 is 14 residues. The CDR3 DNA is TGTGCCAGCTCACCGGGAGGAAGCTCCTACGAGCAGTACTTC. This codes for CASSPGGSSYEQYF.

The rearrangement uses TRBV5-6 and TRBJ2-3, with TRBD2 matching 7 bases. Germline V gene lookup returns CDR1 SGHDT and CDR2 YYEEEE. Losses at the gene ends were 1 base for V and 6 bases for J; bases not matched to a gene: 8. The CDR3 is made up of 15 amino acids. The CDR3 protein is CASSLSAGEWDTQYF. As DNA, the CDR3 is TGTGCCAGCAGCTTGTCTGCGGGGGAGTGGGATACGCAGTATTTT.

This chain connects TRBV18 to TRBJ1-5, with TRBD1 matching 12 bases. V shed 4 bases, J shed 7 bases, and the junction held 8 bases outside the gene matches. Germline V gene sequence: CDR1 KGHSH, CDR2 LQKENI. The length of the CDR3 is 16 residues. CDR3 sequence: CASSQTGQGAVQPQHF. CDR3 in DNA: TGTGCCAGCTCACAAACGGGACAGGGGGCCGTGCAGCCCCAGCATTTT.

J is TRBJ2-7 and V is TRBV5-1; TRBD1 matches at 7 bases. J lost 5 bases, V lost 6 bases, and 14 bases had no gene match. This CDR3 region has 15 residues. CDR1 is SGHRS and CDR2 is YFSETQ in the germline V gene. The CDR3 spells CASTLQRQGLHEQYF. The CDR3 DNA sequence: TGCGCCAGCACTCTCCAGAGACAGGGTCTCCACGAGCAGTACTTC. The full variable domain, its missing parts supplied by reference TRBV5-1 and TRBJ2-7, is KAGVTQTPRYLIKTRGQQVTLSCSPISGHRSVSWYQQTPGQGLQFLFEYFSETQRNKGNFPGRFSGRQFSNSRSEMNVSTLELGDSALYLCASTLQRQGLHEQYFGPGTRLTVT.

The V call is TRBV5-4, the J call TRBJ2-1, with D possibly TRBD2 on 7 matching bases. Per germline, CDR1 SGHNT and CDR2 YYREEE (reference sequence). Trimming removed 4 bases at V and 0 bases at J, with 14 bases between. The CDR3 length is 16 residues. This CDR3 reads CASSQGGGISYNEQFF. CDR3 in DNA: TGTGCCAGCAGCCAAGGGGGGGGGATCTCCTACAATGAGCAGTTCTTC.

This clone was detected only a few times. This chain joins TRBV6-1 and TRBJ1-2, with D perhaps TRBD1 (6 bases). From germline, CDR1 is MNHNS and CDR2 SASEGT. CDR3 size: 13 residues. V was trimmed by 8 bases and J by 8 bases, leaving 18 bases between them. The CDR3, as DNA: TGTGCCAGCGGCCCTGAGTGGGGGGGCGGCTACACCTTC. This codes for CASGPEWGGGYTF.

J is TRBJ2-5 and V is TRBV27, with a possible D match to TRBD1 (5 bases). The V gene lost 8 bases and the J gene lost 2 bases, with 12 bases spanning the gap. Germline-derived CDR1 and CDR2 are MNHEY and SMNVEV (reference sequence). The CDR3 totals 13 residues. In DNA form, the CDR3 reads TGTGCCAGCCATCGGCAGGGTCAAGAGACCCAGTACTTC. Residues: CASHRQGQETQYF.